The 10 T cell receptor beta chains presented below share a single source sample, sequenced in a study of circulating and synovial CD4+ cells in juvenile arthritis (dated by TCRdb to the mid-2010s). The library came from the immunoSEQ multiplex PCR assay. TCRdb re-hosts the immuneACCESS table, in-frame sequences only. Its copies lack some clones; in the studies checked, an unresolved V gene accounts for under half of them, and the cause for the rest is not known. The sample records some 35,000 clones, just under 95% of which are singletons. The ten largest clones take up around 0.7% of the sample. Sequencing input: CD4+ T cells from blood. These receptors all come from a human donor with juvenile idiopathic arthritis.

This sequence joins TRBV11-2 and TRBJ1-6; D is undetermined. Trimming shortened V by 5 bases and J by 6 bases, and 17 bases separated the two germline ends. The V gene's germline CDR1 is SGHAT and CDR2 FQNNGV. The CDR3 spans 16 residues. The CDR3 bases are TGTGCCAGCAGCCAACGAAGGGAGTTGAGTAATTCACCCCTCCACTTT. Amino acids: CASSQRRELSNSPLHF.

The chain recombines TRBV5-4 with TRBJ2-3; TRBD1 might be the D (6 bases). Trimming cost V 0 bases and J 3 bases, with 17 bases left between them. Per germline, CDR1 SGHNT and CDR2 YYREEE (reference sequence). The CDR3 totals 17 residues. CDR3 sequence reads: CASSLGSRPRGTDTQYF. CDR3 nucleotide sequence: TGTGCCAGCAGCTTGGGGAGCCGTCCTAGGGGGACAGATACGCAGTATTTT. The whole variable domain, filled in from reference TRBV5-4 and TRBJ2-3, reads ETGVTQSPTHLIKTRGQQVTLRCSSQSGHNTVSWYQQALGQGPQFIFQYYREEENGRGNFPPRFSGLQFPNYSSELNVNALELDDSALYLCASSLGSRPRGTDTQYFGPGTRLTVL.

V and J are TRBV9 and TRBJ2-1; 8 bases align to TRBD2. V gave up 0 bases and J gave up 6 bases; unmatched junction bases: 14. The V gene's germline CDR1 is SGDLS and CDR2 YYNGEE. CDR3 length equals 18 residues. The CDR3 DNA is TGTGCCAGCAGCGTAGCCCGGGGGGGCCGTCATTTTAGCAATGAGCAGTTCTTC. Its translation: CASSVARGGRHFSNEQFF.

The chain couples TRBV6-5 to TRBJ1-2; D is unresolved. V was shortened by 0 bases and J by 1 base, with 9 bases between the two germline ends. Germline CDR1 and CDR2: MNHEY and SVGAGI. The CDR3 totals 15 residues. The DNA of the CDR3 is TGTGCCAGCAGTTACTCGGAGGGAGTTAACTATGGCTACACCTTC. This sequence encodes CASSYSEGVNYGYTF.

V usage is TRBV7-9 and J usage is TRBJ1-5; tentative D call: TRBD1 (6 bases). V lost 3 bases, J lost 5 bases, and 11 bases lay in between. Germline V gene data show CDR1 as SEHNR and CDR2 as FQNEAQ (reference sequence). CDR3 length: 14 amino acids. CDR3 amino acids: CASSLGGLDQPQHF. The CDR3 coding sequence is TGTGCCAGCAGCTTGGGGGGGCTGGATCAGCCCCAGCATTTT.

CDR3 in amino acids: CASSSDRGNSPLHF. The CDR3, as DNA: TGTGCCAGCAGTTCGGACAGGGGGAATTCACCCCTCCACTTT. This chain connects TRBV27 to TRBJ1-6, with 10 bases fitting TRBD1. CDR3 length equals 14 residues. Germline CDR1 is MNHEY and CDR2 is SMNVEV (reference sequence). Trimming removed 4 bases from V and 7 bases from J; junction bases left unmatched: 1.

The rearrangement joins TRBV2 to TRBJ2-2; D is unclear. This CDR3 contains 15 residues. Germline-derived CDR1 and CDR2 are SNHLY and FYNNEI. Trimming stripped 4 bases from V and 2 bases from J, with 11 bases between. CDR3 amino acids: CASSALRGNTGELFF. In DNA form, the CDR3 reads TGTGCCAGCAGTGCCTTGAGAGGAAACACCGGGGAGCTGTTTTTT.

The CDR3 nucleotides are TGTGCCAGCAGCCGGCAACGACTAGCGGGGGGCCAAGAGACCCAGTACTTC. Translation: CASSRQRLAGGQETQYF. The chain uses TRBV5-4 and TRBJ2-5; 13 positions match TRBD2. This CDR3 has 17 amino acids. V gave up 4 bases and J gave up 1 base; unmatched junction bases: 7. Germline CDR1 and CDR2: SGHNT and YYREEE (reference sequence).

This chain links TRBV7-9 with TRBJ1-1; D perhaps matches TRBD1 (6 bases). V shed 3 bases and J shed 1 base, with 12 bases lying between them. Germline V gives CDR1 SEHNR, CDR2 FQNEAQ (reference sequence). The length of the CDR3 is 15 residues. The CDR3, as DNA: TGTGCCAGCAGCTTGTACAGGGCCACGAACACTGAAGCTTTCTTT. Translated: CASSLYRATNTEAFF. Drawing the rest from reference TRBV7-9 and TRBJ1-1, the complete variable domain is DTGVSQNPRHKITKRGQNVTFRCDPISEHNRLYWYRQTLGQGPEFLTYFQNEAQLEKSRLLSDRFSAERPKGSFSTLEIQRTEQGDSAMYLCASSLYRATNTEAFFGQGTRLTVV.

This clone was seen a handful of times. CDR3 DNA sequence: TGCGCCAGCAGCATTACCTCGGGTGATCCGGTAAAGTTTTTT. Encoded protein: CASSITSGDPVKFF. The V call is TRBV5-1, the J call TRBJ1-4; no clear D. The germline gives CDR1 SGHRS, CDR2 YFSETQ. Trimming shortened V by 4 bases and J by 16 bases, and 23 bases separated the two germline ends. The length of the CDR3 is 14 residues.